This entry is about one T cell receptor beta chain. This table comes from immunoSEQ multiplex PCR, and its TCRdb copy is limited to in-frame clones, with some not included. The sample carries approximately 110,000 clones, about 85% recorded once. This sample is drawn from a study of blood T cell repertoires in COVID-19. Study-level background: The analysed material was cDNA or gDNA that came from T cells, B-cell-depleted T cells, or PBMCs.

Germline loops: CDR1 SGHTA, CDR2 FQGTGA. V was pared by 5 bases and J by 0 bases, with 7 bases between. CDR3 length: 13 amino acids. Enrollment of patients from Seattle took place during active infection, with longitudinal follow-up. The J gene is TRBJ1-1, the V gene TRBV7-3; D is ambiguous. The sample comprised peripheral blood. The TCR comes from a woman in her sixties with COVID-19, enrolled during active disease. The CDR3 DNA sequence: TGTGCCAGCAGCGTGGCAGTGAACACTGAAGCTTTCTTT. Protein sequence: CASSVAVNTEAFF.